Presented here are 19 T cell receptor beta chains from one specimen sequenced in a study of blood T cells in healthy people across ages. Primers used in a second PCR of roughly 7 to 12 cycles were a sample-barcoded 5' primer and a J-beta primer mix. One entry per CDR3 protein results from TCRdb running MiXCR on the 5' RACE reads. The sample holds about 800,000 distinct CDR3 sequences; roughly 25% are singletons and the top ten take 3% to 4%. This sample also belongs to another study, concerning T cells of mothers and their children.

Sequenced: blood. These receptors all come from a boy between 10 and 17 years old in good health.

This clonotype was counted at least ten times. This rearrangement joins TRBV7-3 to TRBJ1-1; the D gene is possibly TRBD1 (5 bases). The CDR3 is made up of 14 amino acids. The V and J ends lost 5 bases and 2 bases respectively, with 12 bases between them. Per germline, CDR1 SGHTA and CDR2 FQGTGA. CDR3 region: CASSPQGPNTEAFF. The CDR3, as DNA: TGTGCCAGCAGCCCGCAGGGACCCAACACTGAAGCTTTCTTT.

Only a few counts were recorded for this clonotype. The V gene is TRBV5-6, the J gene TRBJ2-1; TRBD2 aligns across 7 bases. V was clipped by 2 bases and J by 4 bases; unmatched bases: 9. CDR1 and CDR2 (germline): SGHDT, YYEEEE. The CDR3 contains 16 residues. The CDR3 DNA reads TGTGCCAGCAGCTTTTTTGCTAGCGGAGTGTACAATGAGCAGTTCTTC. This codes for CASSFFASGVYNEQFF.

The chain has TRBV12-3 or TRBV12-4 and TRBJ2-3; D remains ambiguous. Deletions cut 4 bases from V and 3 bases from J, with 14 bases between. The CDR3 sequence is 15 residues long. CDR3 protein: CASSSLRIGTDTQYF. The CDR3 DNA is TGTGCCAGCAGTTCCCTAAGGATTGGTACAGATACGCAGTATTTT.

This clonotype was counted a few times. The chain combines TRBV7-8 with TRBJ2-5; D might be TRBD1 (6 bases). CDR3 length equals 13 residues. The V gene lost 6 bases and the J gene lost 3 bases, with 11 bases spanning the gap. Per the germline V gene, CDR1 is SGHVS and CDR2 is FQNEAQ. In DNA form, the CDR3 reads TGTGCCAGCAGGAAATGGACAGAAGAGACCCAGTACTTC. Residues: CASRKWTEETQYF.

CDR3 DNA: TGCAGTGCTCGACAGGGAAGGGCTGAAGCTTTCTTT. Protein sequence: CSARQGRAEAFF. The J gene is TRBJ1-1, the V gene TRBV20-1; 7 bases line up with TRBD1. Trimming took 5 bases from V and 6 from J; bases not matched to a gene: 6. The CDR3 is 12 residues long. Germline CDR1 reads DFQATT; CDR2 reads SNEGSKA (reference sequence).

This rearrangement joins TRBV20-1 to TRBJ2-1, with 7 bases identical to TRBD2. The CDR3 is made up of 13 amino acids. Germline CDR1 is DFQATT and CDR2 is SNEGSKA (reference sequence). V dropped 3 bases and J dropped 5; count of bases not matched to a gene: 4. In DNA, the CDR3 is TGCAGTGCTAGGGCTAGCGGAAACAATGAGCAGTTCTTC. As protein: CSARASGNNEQFF.

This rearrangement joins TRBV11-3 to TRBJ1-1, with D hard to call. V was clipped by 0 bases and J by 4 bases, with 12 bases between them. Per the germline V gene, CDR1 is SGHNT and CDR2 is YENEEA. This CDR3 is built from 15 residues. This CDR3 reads CASSLDSGHVTEAFF. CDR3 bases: TGTGCCAGCAGCTTAGATAGCGGGCACGTCACTGAAGCTTTCTTT.

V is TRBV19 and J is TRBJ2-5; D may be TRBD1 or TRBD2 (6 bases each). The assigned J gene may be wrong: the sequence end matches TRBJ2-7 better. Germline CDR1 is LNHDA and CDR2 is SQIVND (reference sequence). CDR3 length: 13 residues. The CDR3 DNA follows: TGTGCCAGTAGTATTTCCGGGGGCCACGAGCAGTACTTC. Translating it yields CASSISGGHEQYF.

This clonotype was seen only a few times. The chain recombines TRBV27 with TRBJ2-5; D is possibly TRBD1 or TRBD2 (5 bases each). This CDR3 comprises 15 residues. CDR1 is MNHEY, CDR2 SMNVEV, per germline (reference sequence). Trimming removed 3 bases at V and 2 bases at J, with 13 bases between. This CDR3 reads CASSFRDASQETQYF. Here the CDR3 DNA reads TGTGCCAGCAGTTTCCGGGACGCCTCGCAAGAGACCCAGTACTTC.

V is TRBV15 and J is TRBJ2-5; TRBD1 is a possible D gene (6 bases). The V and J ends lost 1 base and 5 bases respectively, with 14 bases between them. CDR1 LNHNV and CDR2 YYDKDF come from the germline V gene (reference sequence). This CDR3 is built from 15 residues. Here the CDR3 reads CATSRANRVMETQYF. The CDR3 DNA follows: TGTGCCACCAGCAGAGCCAACAGGGTGATGGAGACCCAGTACTTC.

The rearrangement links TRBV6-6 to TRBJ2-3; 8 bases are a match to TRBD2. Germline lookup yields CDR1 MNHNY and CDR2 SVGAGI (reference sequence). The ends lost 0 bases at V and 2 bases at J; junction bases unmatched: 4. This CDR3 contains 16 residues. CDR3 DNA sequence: TGTGCCAGCAGTTACTCATTCGGGGGGGCCACAGATACGCAGTATTTT. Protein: CASSYSFGGATDTQYF.

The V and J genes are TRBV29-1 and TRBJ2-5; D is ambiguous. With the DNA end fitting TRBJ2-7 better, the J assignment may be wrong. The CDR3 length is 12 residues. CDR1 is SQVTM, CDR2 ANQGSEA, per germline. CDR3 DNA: TGCAGCGTTGAAGATCTAATCTACGAGCAGTACTTC. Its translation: CSVEDLIYEQYF.

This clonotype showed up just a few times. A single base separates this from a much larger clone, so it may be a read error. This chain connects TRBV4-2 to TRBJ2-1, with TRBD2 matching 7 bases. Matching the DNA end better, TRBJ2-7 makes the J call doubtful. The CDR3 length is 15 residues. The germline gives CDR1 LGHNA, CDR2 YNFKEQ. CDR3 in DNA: TGTGTCAGCAGCCCTGAAGCGGGACTTTTCTACGAGCAGTACTTC. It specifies CVSSPEAGLFYEQYF.

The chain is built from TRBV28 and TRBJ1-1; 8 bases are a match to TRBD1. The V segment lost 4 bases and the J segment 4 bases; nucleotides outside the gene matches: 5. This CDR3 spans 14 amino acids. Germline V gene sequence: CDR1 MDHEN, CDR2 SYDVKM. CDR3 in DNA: TGTGCCAGCAGTTCAGGGGGCGCCGGCACTGAAGCTTTCTTT. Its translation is CASSSGGAGTEAFF.

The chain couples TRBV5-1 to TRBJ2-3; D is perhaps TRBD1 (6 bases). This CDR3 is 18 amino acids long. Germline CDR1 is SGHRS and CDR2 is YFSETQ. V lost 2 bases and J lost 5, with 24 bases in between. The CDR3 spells CASSFHFETGINIDTQYF. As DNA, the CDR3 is TGCGCCAGCAGCTTTCACTTTGAAACAGGGATAAATATAGATACGCAGTATTTT.

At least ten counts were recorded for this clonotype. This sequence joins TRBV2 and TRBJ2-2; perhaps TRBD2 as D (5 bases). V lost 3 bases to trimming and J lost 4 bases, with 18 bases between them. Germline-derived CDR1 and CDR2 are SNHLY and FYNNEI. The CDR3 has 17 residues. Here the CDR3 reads CASSDHGNLLRTGELFF. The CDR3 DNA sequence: TGTGCCAGCAGTGATCACGGGAACCTTCTCCGCACCGGGGAGCTGTTTTTT. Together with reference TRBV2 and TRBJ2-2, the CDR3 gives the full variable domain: EPEVTQTPSHQVTQMGQEVILRCVPISNHLYFYWYRQILGQKVEFLVSFYNNEISEKSEIFDDQFSVERPDGSNFTLKIRSTKLEDSAMYFCASSDHGNLLRTGELFFGEGSRLTVL.

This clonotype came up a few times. The CDR3 region is CSVTASSHQETQYF. The CDR3 bases are TGCAGCGTTACGGCTAGTTCGCACCAAGAGACCCAGTACTTC. V is TRBV29-1 and J is TRBJ2-5; D is unclear. The CDR3 contains 14 residues. The germline gives CDR1 SQVTM, CDR2 ANQGSEA. V lost 5 bases, J lost 0 bases, and 13 bases lay in between.

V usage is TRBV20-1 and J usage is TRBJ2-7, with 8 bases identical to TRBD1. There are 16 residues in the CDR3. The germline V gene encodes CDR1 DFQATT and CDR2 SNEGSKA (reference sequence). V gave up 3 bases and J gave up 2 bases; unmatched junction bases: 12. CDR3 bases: TGCAGTGCTAGTCCCCCGCGGGACAGGAGAGCCTACGAGCAGTACTTC. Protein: CSASPPRDRRAYEQYF.

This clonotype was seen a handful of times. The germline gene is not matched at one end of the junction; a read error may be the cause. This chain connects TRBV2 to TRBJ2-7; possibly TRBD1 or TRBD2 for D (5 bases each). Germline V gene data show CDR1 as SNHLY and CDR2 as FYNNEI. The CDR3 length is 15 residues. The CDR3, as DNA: TGTGTCAGCAACCTACCGGGACCCTGGATCTACGAGCAGTACTTC. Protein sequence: CVSNLPGPWIYEQYF.